This T cell receptor beta chain was recovered during a study of memory CD4+ T cells and cytomegalovirus serostatus. Trimming removed 1 base from V and 9 bases from J, with 13 bases in between. The CDR3 sequence is 15 residues long. CDR1 and CDR2 from the germline V gene are LGHNA and YNFKEQ. Single viable CD3+CD4+CD8-CD45RO+ cells were sorted as the memory CD4+ T cells. Libraries were prepared by immunoSEQ multiplex PCR; TCRdb keeps only in-frame clonotypes and omits some of them. There are roughly 50,000 clones in the sample; around 80% occur only once, and 0.78% lies in the top ten. The sequencing sample was made of memory CD4+ T cells from blood. The sequence was obtained from an adult in good health and CMV-seronegative. The chain employs TRBV4-2 and TRBJ1-6, with D maybe TRBD1 (5 bases). The CDR3 region is CASSQVGGAISPLHF. For the CDR3, the DNA is TGTGCCAGCAGCCAAGTGGGAGGGGCGATTTCACCCCTCCACTTT.